This entry is about one T cell receptor (beta chain). It has no known antigen specificity. The sample holds no much larger clone one base away, and base qualities are not on file. Library preparation was by PCR. Sequencing was carried out with an Illumina HiSeq 2500. TCR library preparation used molecular barcoding, with unique molecular identifiers applied to normalize quantification of the TCRbeta repertoire. TCRdb redid the processing of the public reads, applying fastp at Q25 and MiXCR, and retained in-frame beta chains. Each CDR3 protein gets just one entry, which takes the most common genes and DNA from the rows behind it. The sample contains 480,000 or so distinct CDR3 sequences, about 10% of them found a single time. The ten most abundant clones make up about 2.1% of the sample. This sample is part of a study of T-cell reconstitution after alpha-beta-depleted transplantation in children (dated by TCRdb to 2016 to 2018). Study-wide context: Using TCR repertoire profiling, the study quantitatively followed how T-cell immune reconstitution unfolded in children after TCRalphabeta/CD19-depleted allogeneic hematopoietic cell transplantation.

Overall study results and their limits: Over the following months the frequencies of hyperexpanded clones went down, and after one year T-cell counts and TCRbeta diversity were mostly credited to newly produced T cells. The apparently early recovery of alphabetaT-cell counts about two months after transplant reportedly depended on only several hundred rapidly expanded clones that came from non-depleted graft cells. The high TCRbeta diversity at day 60 in some patients was ascribed to recipient T cells and intrathymic progenitors that had survived conditioning.

The treatment or condition label for this specimen denotes: allogeneic hematopoietic cell transplantation with graft depleted of TCRalphabeta T cells and CD19 B cells. The transplant recipients were children given TCRalphabeta/CD19-depleted allogeneic hematopoietic cell grafts. CDR1 and CDR2 are read off the germline V gene (reference sequence) as DFQATT and SNEGSKA. Ends trimmed: V by 4 bases, J by 3 bases; bases unmatched to a gene: 3. There are 14 amino acids in the CDR3, from cysteine to phenylalanine inclusive. Kept here is only the CDR3 DNA, which spans 42 bases and is read in frame from base 1.

Sample: PBMCs, taken before TCRalphabeta/CD19-depleted stem cell transplant. The sequence derives from a child aged 2 to 10 with inherited bone marrow failure, due to receive a stem cell transplant. This chain joins TRBV20-1 to TRBJ2-7, and 13 bases in between align with TRBD2. The nucleotide sequence reads as follows: TGCAGTGCTAAGGGACTAGCGGGAATCTACGAGCAGTACTTC. It translates as CSAKGLAGIYEQYF.